A single sample gave rise to the 21 T cell receptor beta chains below, sequenced in a study of response to subunit inactivated influenza vaccine. Each CDR3 protein gets one entry after TCRdb re-called the RT-PCR reads with MiXCR. This sample yields a few hundred thousand distinct CDR3 sequences, of which 20% to 25% are seen a single time; roughly 10% belongs to the top ten. Sequencing used PBMCs from blood, obtained about 19 months after vaccination. All receptors come from a man between 50 and 69 years old who received an inactivated influenza vaccine.

V usage is TRBV7-9 and J usage is TRBJ1-6, with 8 nucleotides matching TRBD1. V lost 1 base and J lost 10; bases outside the gene matches: 3. CDR1 SEHNR and CDR2 FQNEAQ come from the germline V gene (reference sequence). This CDR3 is 14 amino acids long. CDR3 amino acids: CASSLEGQASPLHF. For the CDR3, the DNA is TGTGCCAGCAGCTTAGAGGGACAGGCGTCACCCCTCCACTTT. The entire variable domain, with the rest obtained from reference TRBV7-9 and TRBJ1-6, is as follows: DTGVSQNPRHKITKRGQNVTFRCDPISEHNRLYWYRQTLGQGPEFLTYFQNEAQLEKSRLLSDRFSAERPKGSFSTLEIQRTEQGDSAMYLCASSLEGQASPLHFGNGTRLTVT.

With regard to this clonotype: The DNA is left out, because the CDR3 cannot be placed on it with certainty; the CDR3 is given as TCRdb lists it. The chain uses TRBV12-3 or TRBV12-4 and TRBJ1-5; TRBD1 is the table's D call and was not checked against the DNA. The CDR3 is 16 amino acids in total, end residues counted. CDR3 in amino acids: CASSSSGTGGNQPQHF.

This clonotype appeared a few times. CDR3 in amino acids: CASKDADRLIEQFF. DNA for the CDR3: TGTGCCAGCAAAGACGCCGACCGGCTCATAGAGCAGTTCTTC. This sequence joins TRBV2 and TRBJ2-1; D uncertain. Germline CDR1 reads SNHLY; CDR2 reads FYNNEI. The CDR3 has 14 amino acids. The V end lost 7 bases, the J end lost 10 bases, and 20 bases lay between the germline ends.

This clonotype has just a few counts. The V gene is TRBV20-1, the J gene TRBJ2-5; D may be TRBD1 (5 bases). The ends were cut back, 3 bases at V and 9 bases at J, with 29 bases in the middle. CDR1 DFQATT and CDR2 SNEGSKA come from the germline V gene (reference sequence). This CDR3 region has 17 residues. The CDR3 nucleotides are TGCAGTGCTAGTCACGGACACCGAAGAAGTGGACCGGAGTCCCAGTACTTC. Translation gives CSASHGHRRSGPESQYF.

The chain uses TRBV5-1 and TRBJ2-3; 8 bases line up with TRBD2. The germline V gene encodes CDR1 SGHRS and CDR2 YFSETQ. The CDR3 runs to 14 residues. With 4 bases clipped from V and 3 bases from J, the junction kept 4 bases outside the gene matches. CDR3 bases: TGCGCCAGCAGCGATACTAGCGGAACAGATACGCAGTATTTT. Protein: CASSDTSGTDTQYF.

V usage is TRBV7-2 and J usage is TRBJ1-1; 7 bases are shared with TRBD1. There are 15 residues in the CDR3. The ends lost 5 bases at V and 7 bases at J; junction bases unmatched: 13. Germline V gene data show CDR1 as SGHTA and CDR2 as FQGNSA. The CDR3 is CASSKVGGGAHEAFF. CDR3 nucleotide sequence: TGTGCCAGCAGCAAAGTGGGAGGGGGCGCGCATGAAGCTTTCTTT.

This clonotype is medium-sized in the sample. The chain employs TRBV2 and TRBJ2-3, with 8 bases that match TRBD2. J was trimmed by 6 bases and V by 3 bases; bases with no gene match: 8. This CDR3 region has 15 residues. CDR1 is SNHLY and CDR2 is FYNNEI in the germline V gene. CDR3 residues: CASSDGTSGGDTQYF. The CDR3 region has the DNA TGTGCCAGCAGTGACGGAACTAGCGGCGGTGATACGCAGTATTTT.

This clonotype was counted between two and nine times. The chain combines TRBV2 with TRBJ2-7, with D perhaps matching TRBD1 (6 bases). This CDR3 has 11 residues. Per germline, CDR1 SNHLY and CDR2 FYNNEI. Trimming left V 7 bases short and J 6 bases short, with 10 bases between. The CDR3 is CASIQGTEQYF. In DNA, the CDR3 is TGTGCCAGCATTCAGGGGACCGAGCAGTACTTC. The full variable domain, completed using reference TRBV2 and TRBJ2-7, is EPEVTQTPSHQVTQMGQEVILRCVPISNHLYFYWYRQILGQKVEFLVSFYNNEISEKSEIFDDQFSVERPDGSNFTLKIRSTKLEDSAMYFCASIQGTEQYFGPGTRLTVT.

The V gene is TRBV12-3 or TRBV12-4, the J gene TRBJ2-1; D possibly matches TRBD1 or TRBD2 (6 bases each). Trimming took off 3 bases at V and 8 bases at J, with 8 bases between the two ends. This CDR3 contains 12 residues. CDR3 loop: CASSFGGHEQFF. The DNA for the CDR3 is TGTGCCAGCAGTTTCGGGGGCCATGAGCAGTTCTTC.

The rearrangement links TRBV12-3 or TRBV12-4 to TRBJ2-7; 11 positions agree with TRBD2. V lost 6 bases to trimming and J lost 2 bases; unmatched junction nucleotides: 6. The CDR3 loop spans 15 amino acids. The CDR3 protein is CASSPSGGHTYEQYF. The DNA of the CDR3 is TGTGCCAGCAGCCCTAGCGGGGGGCATACCTACGAGCAGTACTTC.

This clonotype was recorded many times. V usage is TRBV3-1 and J usage is TRBJ1-2; D is perhaps TRBD1 (5 bases). Trimming took off 1 base at V and 7 bases at J, with 7 bases between the two ends. CDR3 size: 12 residues. The germline V gene has CDR1 LGHDT and CDR2 YNNKEL (reference sequence). CDR3 DNA: TGTGCCAGCAGCCAAGGAGGGGCTGGCTACACCTTC. As protein: CASSQGGAGYTF.

The J gene is TRBJ2-1, the V gene TRBV7-6; the D gene could be TRBD1 or TRBD2 (6 bases each). The CDR3 consists of 18 residues. The V end was cut by 6 bases, the J end by 3 bases, with 24 bases between. CDR1 and CDR2 from the germline V gene are SGHVS and FNYEAQ. The DNA of the CDR3 is TGTGCCAGCAGTCAAGGGGGTTCGTGGCGGGGAATCTACAATGAGCAGTTCTTC. The encoded protein is CASSQGGSWRGIYNEQFF.

This clonotype came up many times. V gene TRBV20-1 combines with J gene TRBJ1-1, with a tentative D call TRBD1 (6 bases). This CDR3 contains 14 residues. V gave up 0 bases and J gave up 6 bases, with 14 bases separating them. The germline V gene has CDR1 DFQATT and CDR2 SNEGSKA (reference sequence). CDR3 sequence (DNA): TGCAGTGCTAGAGAGGGCAGGGGCCGGCCTGAAGCTTTCTTT. As protein: CSAREGRGRPEAFF.

The rearrangement links TRBV7-2 to TRBJ2-7; D possibly corresponds to TRBD2 (6 bases). The V gene's germline CDR1 is SGHTA and CDR2 FQGNSA. V was shortened by 5 bases and J by 2 bases, with 19 bases between the two germline ends. This CDR3 is 16 amino acids long. In DNA, the CDR3 is TGTGCCAGCAGCACCCGGGGGACGGCCTCTGCCTACGAGCAGTACTTC. Residues: CASSTRGTASAYEQYF.

The chain carries TRBV7-8 and TRBJ2-3; TRBD2 agrees at 9 bases. Per the germline V gene, CDR1 is SGHVS and CDR2 is FQNEAQ. Trimming took 3 bases from V and 1 from J; bases not matched to a gene: 5. This CDR3 has 16 amino acids. The CDR3 DNA reads as TGTGCCAGCAGCTTCCAAGCGGGAGGCGGCACAGATACGCAGTATTTT. This translates into CASSFQAGGGTDTQYF. Filled out from reference TRBV7-8 and TRBJ2-3, the complete variable domain reads GAGVSQSPRYKVAKRGQDVALRCDPISGHVSLFWYQQALGQGPEFLTYFQNEAQLDKSGLPSDRFFAERPEGSVSTLKIQRTQQEDSAVYLCASSFQAGGGTDTQYFGPGTRLTVL.

The table lists this clonotype with many counts. The V call is TRBV4-2, the J call TRBJ2-3; 10 bases fit TRBD2. J gave up 4 bases and V 0 bases, and 4 bases lay outside the gene matches. The germline CDR1 and CDR2 sequences are LGHNA and YNFKEQ. The CDR3 is made up of 16 amino acids. The chain's CDR3 is CASSQEKREGADTQYF. The DNA for the CDR3 is TGTGCCAGCAGCCAAGAGAAGCGGGAGGGTGCAGATACGCAGTATTTT.

The table lists this clonotype with many counts. The V gene is TRBV6-1, the J gene TRBJ1-3, with D maybe TRBD1 (5 bases). Trimming shortened V by 7 bases and J by 2 bases, and 15 bases separated the two germline ends. CDR1 is MNHNS and CDR2 is SASEGT in the germline V gene. The CDR3 runs 15 residues. CDR3 region: CASKQTDSTGNTIYF. The CDR3 nucleotides read TGTGCCAGCAAACAGACAGACAGCACTGGAAACACCATATATTTT.

V is TRBV20-1 and J is TRBJ2-1, with a weak D call TRBD2 (6 bases). V was cut by 7 bases and J by 7 bases, with 11 bases left in between. The CDR3 is made up of 11 amino acids. Germline CDR1 is DFQATT and CDR2 is SNEGSKA (reference sequence). CDR3 sequence: CSGSAGNEQFF. CDR3 sequence (DNA): TGCAGTGGCAGTGCGGGGAATGAGCAGTTCTTC.

CDR3 residues: CASSLQGGATEAFF. CDR3 DNA: TGTGCCAGCAGCTTACAGGGGGGTGCGACTGAAGCTTTCTTT. The V call is TRBV3-1, the J call TRBJ1-1; TRBD1 agrees at 8 bases. Unmatched junction bases numbered 7, after V lost 5 bases and J lost 5 bases. Germline lookup yields CDR1 LGHDT and CDR2 YNNKEL (reference sequence). The length of the CDR3 is 14 residues.

V and J are TRBV4-1 and TRBJ1-2; D ambiguous. The CDR3 has 13 residues. V was shortened by 3 bases and J by 13 bases, with 18 bases between the two germline ends. Germline V lookup: CDR1 MGHRA, CDR2 YSYEKL. CDR3 coding DNA: TGCGCCAGCAGCCACAACCCCCTCAGCCTGTCCACCTTC. This gives the protein CASSHNPLSLSTF.

This clonotype was seen many times. The V call is TRBV5-6, the J call TRBJ1-2, with 9 bases identical to TRBD1. Germline CDR1 and CDR2: SGHDT and YYEEEE. V was clipped by 0 bases and J by 4 bases; unmatched bases: 4. CDR3 length: 15 residues. This chain's CDR3 is CASSLDRGLAYGYTF. The CDR3 DNA reads as TGTGCCAGCAGCTTGGACAGGGGGCTCGCCTATGGCTACACCTTC. Looking up the rest from reference TRBV5-6 and TRBJ1-2 gives the full variable domain: DAGVTQSPTHLIKTRGQQVTLRCSPKSGHDTVSWYQQALGQGPQFIFQYYEEEERQRGNFPDRFSGHQFPNYSSELNVNALLLGDSALYLCASSLDRGLAYGYTFGSGTRLTVV.